Detailed here is one T cell receptor (beta chain). In the authors' workflow: Using reference gene primer amplification, nucleated cell counts were estimated. TCRdb keeps only in-frame clones here, not all; method: immunoSEQ multiplex PCR. That table furnishes V, J and clone size, whereas the DNA furnished D and trimming. This table holds under 400,000 clones, more than 70% found once. These data belong to a study of blood T cell repertoires in COVID-19. The CDR3 is made up of 13 amino acids. Trimming took off 1 base at V and 5 bases at J, with 8 bases between the two ends. Germline CDR1 SEHNR, CDR2 FQNEAQ (reference sequence). Patients from Seattle were sampled longitudinally, starting during active infection.

The sequenced sample was peripheral blood. This sequence was found in a young woman with COVID-19, enrolled during active disease. This chain uses TRBV7-9 with TRBJ1-2; tentative D call: TRBD1 (5 bases). CDR3: CASSLDPGYGYTF. Here the CDR3 DNA reads TGTGCCAGCAGCTTAGATCCAGGGTATGGCTACACCTTC.